What follows are 23 T cell receptor beta chains derived from one specimen sequenced in a study of T-cell reconstitution after alpha-beta-depleted transplantation in children. The library targeted TCRbeta and was prepared with unique molecular identifiers. TCRdb used MiXCR to reprocess the PCR reads, holding one entry per CDR3 protein. Here the sample spans under 750,000 distinct CDR3 sequences, under 25% being singletons. The sequenced sample was PBMCs, mostly from graft donor cells, obtained 360 days after TCRalphabeta/CD19-depleted stem cell transplant. These receptors originate from a boy in the first two years of life who had a stem cell transplant for acute myeloid leukemia, so the T cells may come from the graft donor.

This clonotype occurred a few times. The V call is TRBV6-1, the J call TRBJ2-6, with D perhaps assigned TRBD1 or TRBD2 (6 bases each). The germline V gene encodes CDR1 MNHNS and CDR2 SASEGT. The CDR3 spans 18 residues. The ends were cut back, 7 bases at V and 0 bases at J, with 19 bases in the middle. The CDR3 DNA reads TGTGCCAGCACCCCACTAGGGGGGCTCCCCTCTGGGGCCAACGTCCTGACTTTC. It specifies CASTPLGGLPSGANVLTF.

J is TRBJ2-1 and V is TRBV12-3 or TRBV12-4; TRBD2 agrees at 16 bases. Unmatched junction bases numbered 13, after V lost 4 bases and J lost 13 bases. The CDR3 contains 17 residues. The DNA of the CDR3 is TGTGCCAGCAGTTCCCCACCCGGGACTAGCGGGGGGGAGCGACAGTTCTTC. Protein: CASSSPPGTSGGERQFF.

CDR3 in amino acids: CASSRFGTSGNIQYF. In DNA, the CDR3 is TGTGCCAGCAGCCGCTTCGGGACCTCGGGAAACATTCAGTACTTC. This chain links TRBV12-3 or TRBV12-4 with TRBJ2-4; either TRBD1 or TRBD2 may fit D (5 bases each). Trimming took 6 bases from V and 6 from J, leaving 18 bases between them. CDR3 length equals 15 residues.

The chain links TRBV5-1 to TRBJ2-7, with 9 bases that match TRBD1. Germline V gene lookup returns CDR1 SGHRS and CDR2 YFSETQ. The CDR3 is 15 residues long. The V gene end was trimmed by 2 bases and the J gene end by 5 bases; junction bases not matched to a gene: 8. CDR3 region: CASSLSRDRAHEQYF. For the CDR3, the DNA is TGCGCCAGCAGCTTAAGCCGGGACAGGGCTCACGAGCAGTACTTC.

This clonotype has more than one count but fewer than ten. CDR3 loop: CSARKRRARPVTDTQYF. The CDR3 bases are TGCAGTGCTAGGAAGAGGCGGGCACGACCGGTGACAGATACGCAGTATTTT. V is TRBV20-1 and J is TRBJ2-3; tentative D call: TRBD2 (5 bases). Trimming took 3 bases from V and 3 from J, leaving 22 bases between them. The germline CDR1 and CDR2 sequences are DFQATT and SNEGSKA (reference sequence). The CDR3 runs to 17 residues.

The rearrangement joins TRBV5-1 to TRBJ2-2; TRBD1 is a possible D gene (5 bases). V lost 4 bases to trimming and J lost 4 bases, with 14 bases between them. The CDR3 consists of 15 residues. Per germline, CDR1 SGHRS and CDR2 YFSETQ. CDR3 protein: CASSQRQKFTGELFF. Written as DNA, the CDR3 is TGCGCCAGCAGCCAGCGACAGAAATTCACCGGGGAGCTGTTTTTT.

This clonotype was counted many times. The chain employs TRBV7-2 and TRBJ2-1; D remains unclear. Trimming left V 8 bases short and J 5 bases short, with 16 bases between. Germline CDR1 is SGHTA and CDR2 is FQGNSA. This CDR3 comprises 14 residues. The DNA of the CDR3 is TGTGCCAGCGGATTACAAAGAACAAACAATGAGCAGTTCTTC. Its protein is CASGLQRTNNEQFF.

The V gene is TRBV7-9, the J gene TRBJ2-1; D perhaps matches TRBD1 (5 bases). Trimming stripped 0 bases from V and 12 bases from J, with 12 bases between. The germline V gene has CDR1 SEHNR and CDR2 FQNEAQ (reference sequence). The length of the CDR3 is 13 residues. The CDR3 loop is CASSLAIAQGQFF. CDR3 coding DNA: TGTGCCAGCAGCTTAGCGATCGCTCAGGGGCAGTTCTTC. Combining the CDR3 with reference TRBV7-9 and TRBJ2-1 gives the whole variable domain DTGVSQNPRHKITKRGQNVTFRCDPISEHNRLYWYRQTLGQGPEFLTYFQNEAQLEKSRLLSDRFSAERPKGSFSTLEIQRTEQGDSAMYLCASSLAIAQGQFFGPGTRLTVL.

The J gene is TRBJ1-2, the V gene TRBV7-3; 8 bases align to TRBD1. CDR3 length: 15 residues. Germline V gene sequence: CDR1 SGHTA, CDR2 FQGTGA. V gave up 5 bases and J gave up 3 bases; unmatched junction bases: 8. This CDR3 is CASSPQSGGYYGYTF. The DNA for the CDR3 is TGTGCCAGCAGCCCCCAGTCAGGGGGCTACTATGGCTACACCTTC.

This clonotype was observed a handful of times. The chain couples TRBV29-1 to TRBJ2-1; D might be TRBD2 (7 bases). V was cut by 7 bases and J by 9 bases, with 34 bases left in between. Germline V gives CDR1 SQVTM, CDR2 ANQGSEA. The CDR3 length is 18 residues. The CDR3 bases are TGCAGCGCTGGGGACCGGACGGGACGGGGGGCCACAAGCATTGAGCAGTTCTTC. Translated, it gives CSAGDRTGRGATSIEQFF.

The chain employs TRBV20-1 and TRBJ1-4; 7 nucleotides align to TRBD1. The J segment lost 4 bases and the V segment lost 5 bases, leaving 7 bases of the junction unmatched. The CDR3 length is 14 residues. Germline V CDR1 and CDR2: DFQATT, SNEGSKA (reference sequence). DNA of the CDR3: TGCAGTGCTGGAAAGGGACAGAATAATGAAAAACTGTTTTTT. Amino acid sequence: CSAGKGQNNEKLFF.

This chain joins TRBV18 and TRBJ2-5, with D hard to call. V lost 3 bases and J 5 bases, leaving 16 bases between the germline ends. Germline values: CDR1 KGHSH, CDR2 LQKENI. The CDR3 runs 15 residues. CDR3 coding DNA: TGTGCCAGCTCACCCCAGGACCCGAAATGGGAGACCCAGTACTTC. Residues: CASSPQDPKWETQYF.

In this sample, this clonotype turned up a few times. A much more abundant neighbour one base away suggests this may be a read error. The chain has TRBV7-2 and TRBJ2-1, with D perhaps TRBD1 or TRBD2 (7 bases each). Germline CDR1 SGHTA, CDR2 FQGNSA. Trimming removed 7 bases at V and 3 bases at J, with 13 bases between. The CDR3 has 14 residues. CDR3 protein: CASTGGTDYNEQFF. The CDR3 nucleotides read TGTGCCAGCACCGGGGGGACAGACTACAATGAGCAGTTCTTC.

The chain uses TRBV27 and TRBJ2-1; unclear D gene. The CDR3 covers 15 residues. In germline, CDR1 is MNHEY, CDR2 SMNVEV (reference sequence). With 4 bases removed from V and 2 bases from J, the gap between germline ends came to 12 bases. The CDR3 protein is CASSSYSSTYNEQFF. CDR3 nucleotides: TGTGCCAGCAGTTCTTACAGTTCCACCTACAATGAGCAGTTCTTC.

This clonotype was observed at least ten times. This chain links TRBV28 with TRBJ1-6, with 8 bases matching TRBD1. Germline-derived CDR1 and CDR2 are MDHEN and SYDVKM. This CDR3 contains 15 residues. The V segment lost 3 bases and the J segment 7 bases; nucleotides outside the gene matches: 5. The CDR3 region is CASSLPTGVNSPLHF. CDR3 nucleotides: TGTGCCAGCAGTTTGCCGACAGGGGTAAATTCACCCCTCCACTTT.

The chain is built from TRBV5-1 and TRBJ2-2, with 7 bases lining up with TRBD1. CDR3 length: 16 residues. V was pared by 2 bases and J by 0 bases, with 4 bases of the junction left unmatched. In germline, CDR1 is SGHRS, CDR2 YFSETQ. The chain's CDR3 is CASSFTGQANTGELFF. The CDR3 DNA follows: TGCGCCAGCAGCTTCACTGGACAGGCGAACACCGGGGAGCTGTTTTTT.

This clonotype was detected many times. The V and J genes are TRBV9 and TRBJ2-1; perhaps TRBD2 as D (6 bases). The CDR3 sequence is 16 residues long. V was clipped by 0 bases and J by 3 bases, with 13 bases between them. Germline V gene sequence: CDR1 SGDLS, CDR2 YYNGEE. As DNA, the CDR3 is TGTGCCAGCAGCGTAGCGGGGGTCGAATACTACAATGAGCAGTTCTTC. Encoded protein: CASSVAGVEYYNEQFF.

This clonotype was seen at least ten times. The chain uses TRBV20-1 and TRBJ2-5, with D perhaps matching TRBD1 (5 bases). This CDR3 has 14 residues. Trimming pared 6 bases from V and 4 bases from J, leaving 18 bases between. Germline values: CDR1 DFQATT, CDR2 SNEGSKA (reference sequence). The CDR3: CSALDTGGLETQYF. Written as DNA, the CDR3 is TGCAGTGCCCTGGACACCGGTGGGCTAGAGACCCAGTACTTC.

This clonotype came up a few times. The J gene is TRBJ2-5, the V gene TRBV5-1; no clear D. V was pared by 3 bases and J by 1 base, with 10 bases between. Looked up from germline, CDR1 is SGHRS and CDR2 is YFSETQ. This CDR3 is 14 amino acids long. The CDR3 spells CASSSVDIQETQYF. Here the CDR3 DNA reads TGCGCCAGCAGCTCGGTTGACATCCAAGAGACCCAGTACTTC.

This clonotype was counted a single time. V usage is TRBV7-9 and J usage is TRBJ2-5, with 9 bases aligning to TRBD2. The ends lost 1 base at V and 4 bases at J; junction bases unmatched: 1. CDR1 is SEHNR and CDR2 is FQNEAQ in the germline V gene (reference sequence). The CDR3 totals 14 residues. The CDR3 protein is CASSLGTSVETQYF. The DNA of the CDR3 is TGTGCCAGCAGCTTAGGGACTAGCGTAGAGACCCAGTACTTC.

This clonotype appeared many times. The chain uses TRBV5-8 and TRBJ2-3; 11 nucleotides align to TRBD1. The CDR3 is 17 amino acids. Looked up from germline, CDR1 is SGHTS and CDR2 is YDEGEE. The V gene end was trimmed by 2 bases and the J gene end by 4 bases; junction bases not matched to a gene: 9. The CDR3 DNA reads as TGTGCCAGCAGCTTATTCCAGTCGGGACAGGGGGCAGATACGCAGTATTTT. Its protein is CASSLFQSGQGADTQYF. The complete variable domain, with remaining parts taken from reference TRBV5-8 and TRBJ2-3, reads EAGVTQSPTHLIKTRGQQATLRCSPISGHTSVYWYQQALGLGLQFLLWYDEGEERNRGNFPPRFSGRQFPNYSSELNVNALELEDSALYLCASSLFQSGQGADTQYFGPGTRLTVL.

This clonotype was found many times. V usage is TRBV28 and J usage is TRBJ2-1; D is uncertain. CDR3 size: 15 residues. V lost 4 bases and J lost 6, with 16 bases in between. Germline-derived CDR1 and CDR2 are MDHEN and SYDVKM. In nucleotides, the CDR3 is TGTGCCAGCAGTTCCTCCCTCACGTATTCCAATGAGCAGTTCTTC. It specifies CASSSSLTYSNEQFF. Full variable domain (missing parts from reference TRBV28 and TRBJ2-1): DVKVTQSSRYLVKRTGEKVFLECVQDMDHENMFWYRQDPGLGLRLIYFSYDVKMKEKGDIPEGYSVSREKKERFSLILESASTNQTSMYLCASSSSLTYSNEQFFGPGTRLTVL.

The chain uses TRBV7-8 and TRBJ2-5; D not resolved. V was cut by 5 bases and J by 5 bases, with 12 bases left in between. Germline V gene lookup returns CDR1 SGHVS and CDR2 FQNEAQ. This CDR3 comprises 13 residues. The CDR3 DNA reads as TGTGCCAGCAGCCTGGTGGAAGGGGAGACCCAGTACTTC. Its protein product is CASSLVEGETQYF.